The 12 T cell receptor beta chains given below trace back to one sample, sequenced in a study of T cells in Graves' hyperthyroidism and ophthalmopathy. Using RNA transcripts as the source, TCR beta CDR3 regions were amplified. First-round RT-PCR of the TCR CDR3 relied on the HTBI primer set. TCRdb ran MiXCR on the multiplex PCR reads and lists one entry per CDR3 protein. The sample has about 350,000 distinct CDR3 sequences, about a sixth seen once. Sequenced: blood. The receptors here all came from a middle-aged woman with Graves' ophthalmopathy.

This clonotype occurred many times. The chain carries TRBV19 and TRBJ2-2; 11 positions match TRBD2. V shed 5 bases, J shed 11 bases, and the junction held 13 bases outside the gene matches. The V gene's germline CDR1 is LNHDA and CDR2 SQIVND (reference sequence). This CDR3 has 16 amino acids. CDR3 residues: CASSAYGTSGTIELFF. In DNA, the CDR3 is TGTGCCAGTAGTGCCTACGGGACTAGCGGAACTATTGAGCTGTTTTTT.

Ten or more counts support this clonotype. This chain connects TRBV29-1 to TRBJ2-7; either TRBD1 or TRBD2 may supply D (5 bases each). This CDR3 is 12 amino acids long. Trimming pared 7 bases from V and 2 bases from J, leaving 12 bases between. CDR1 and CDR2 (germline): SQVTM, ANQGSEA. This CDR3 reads CSAVQGAYEQYF. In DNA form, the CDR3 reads TGCAGCGCCGTGCAGGGAGCCTACGAGCAGTACTTC.

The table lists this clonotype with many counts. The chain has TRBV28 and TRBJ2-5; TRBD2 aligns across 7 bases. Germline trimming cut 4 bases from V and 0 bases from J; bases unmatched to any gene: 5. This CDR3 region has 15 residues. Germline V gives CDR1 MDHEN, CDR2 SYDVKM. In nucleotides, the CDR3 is TGTGCCAGCAGTTCTGGGGGGGGACACCAAGAGACCCAGTACTTC. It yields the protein CASSSGGGHQETQYF.

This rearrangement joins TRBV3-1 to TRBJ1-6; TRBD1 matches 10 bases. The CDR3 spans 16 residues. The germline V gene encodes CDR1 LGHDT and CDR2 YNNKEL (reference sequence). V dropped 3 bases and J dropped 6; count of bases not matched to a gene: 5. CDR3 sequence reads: CASSQGQGPPNSPLHF. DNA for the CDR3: TGTGCCAGCAGCCAGGGACAGGGGCCCCCTAATTCACCCCTCCACTTT.

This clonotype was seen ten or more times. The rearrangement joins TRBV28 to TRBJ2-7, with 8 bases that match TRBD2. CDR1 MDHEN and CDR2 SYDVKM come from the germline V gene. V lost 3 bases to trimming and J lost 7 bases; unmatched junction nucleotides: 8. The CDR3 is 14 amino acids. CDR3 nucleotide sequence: TGTGCCAGCAGTTTTATAGCGGGACTCGTGGAGCAGTACTTC. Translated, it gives CASSFIAGLVEQYF.

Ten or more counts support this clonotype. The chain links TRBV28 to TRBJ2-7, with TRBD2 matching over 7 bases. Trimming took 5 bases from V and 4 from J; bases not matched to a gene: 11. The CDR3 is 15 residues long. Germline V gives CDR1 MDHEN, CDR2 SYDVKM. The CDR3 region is CASSTPGEGGYEQYF. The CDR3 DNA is TGTGCCAGCAGTACCCCGGGGGAGGGCGGGTACGAGCAGTACTTC.

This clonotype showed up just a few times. The CDR3 DNA reads as TGTGCCAGCAGTACCGAGGGACAGGGAAAAAGGGACTACGAGCAGTACTTC. This sequence encodes CASSTEGQGKRDYEQYF. The genes are TRBV11-2 and TRBJ2-7; 9 nucleotides line up with TRBD1. Germline trimming cut 6 bases from V and 3 bases from J; bases unmatched to any gene: 15. This CDR3 region has 17 residues. Per germline, CDR1 SGHAT and CDR2 FQNNGV.

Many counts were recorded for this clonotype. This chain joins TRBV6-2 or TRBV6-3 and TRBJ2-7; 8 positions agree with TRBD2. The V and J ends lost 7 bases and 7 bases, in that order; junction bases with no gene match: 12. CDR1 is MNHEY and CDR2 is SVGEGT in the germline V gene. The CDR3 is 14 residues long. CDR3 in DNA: TGTGCCAGCACCGAAAGCGGGAGAATGCGGGAGCAGTACTTC. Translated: CASTESGRMREQYF.

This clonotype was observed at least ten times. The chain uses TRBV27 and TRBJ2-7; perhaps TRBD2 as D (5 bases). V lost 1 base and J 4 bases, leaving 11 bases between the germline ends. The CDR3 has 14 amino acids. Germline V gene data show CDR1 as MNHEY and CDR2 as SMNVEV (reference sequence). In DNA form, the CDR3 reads TGTGCCAGCAGTTTATTCCTCGGGGATTACGAGCAGTACTTC. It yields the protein CASSLFLGDYEQYF.

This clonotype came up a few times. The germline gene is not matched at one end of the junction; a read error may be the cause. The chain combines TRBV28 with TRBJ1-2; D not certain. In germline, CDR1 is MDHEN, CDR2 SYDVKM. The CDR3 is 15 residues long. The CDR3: CASSFLVVPKYGYIF. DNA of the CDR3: TGTGCCAGCAGTTTCCTGGTAGTTCCCAAATATGGCTACATCTTC.

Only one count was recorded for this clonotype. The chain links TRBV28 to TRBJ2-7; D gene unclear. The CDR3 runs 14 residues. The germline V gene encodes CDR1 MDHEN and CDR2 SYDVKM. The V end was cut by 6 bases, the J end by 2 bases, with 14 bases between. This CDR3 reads CASSPLSRTYEQYF. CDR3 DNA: TGTGCCAGCAGCCCTCTTTCGCGCACCTACGAGCAGTACTTC.

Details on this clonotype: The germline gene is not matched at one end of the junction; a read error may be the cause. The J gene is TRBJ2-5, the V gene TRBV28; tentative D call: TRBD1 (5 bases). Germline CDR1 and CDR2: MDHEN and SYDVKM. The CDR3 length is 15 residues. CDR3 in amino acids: CASSLFRDSQETQYF. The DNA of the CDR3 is TGTGCCAGCAGTTTATTTCGCGACAGCCAAGAGACTCAGTACTTC.